This T cell receptor beta chain was sequenced for a study of OX40 agonist ivuxolimab in advanced cancers. Notes on the study in general: Also showing low normalized T-cell clonal expansion were some of the nonresponders.

In the case of this clone: Its antigen is as yet unknown.

Deletions cut 0 bases from V and 4 bases from J, with 10 bases between. This CDR3 spans 14 amino acids. Germline V CDR1 and CDR2: SGHDT, YYEEEE. Sequencing used immunoSEQ multiplex PCR; TCRdb keeps in-frame clones, though not all of them. The data contain about 120,000 clones, approximately 92% of them seen just once; the ten biggest clones take up approximately 0.51%. The genes are TRBV5-6 and TRBJ2-5, with D unresolved. The sample here was CD4+ or CD8+ T cells sorted from blood, taken in a trial of the OX40 agonist ivuxolimab. This receptor was taken from an adult with an advanced solid tumor such as melanoma, head and neck, liver or kidney cancer. The CDR3 sequence is CASSLDNNRETQYF. The CDR3 DNA reads TGTGCCAGCAGCTTGGATAATAACAGAGAGACCCAGTACTTC.